These T cell receptor beta chains were read from a single sample in a study of T cells and copy number aberrations in small-cell lung cancer. Using immunoSEQ multiplex PCR, the repertoire was profiled, and TCRdb retains in-frame clones only, with some absent. The sample shows around 550 clones, 90% to 95% of them seen only once. Sequencing input: tumor tissue. These receptors were taken from a man in his fifties or sixties with small cell lung cancer. The CDR3 runs from the conserved cysteine through the conserved F or W. D genes are given only for firm matches. Size is stated for part of the rows, as once, few or many counts, or as a class when the clone is expanded.

TRBJ2-1 | TRBV4-2 | . | TRBD1 | CASRQEQGATDNEQFF | TGTGCCAGCAGACAAGAACAGGGGGCAACAGACAATGAGCAGTTCTTC
TRBJ2-1 | TRBV5-6 | . | TRBD1 | CASSRRGQGTNEQFF | TGTGCCAGCAGCCGGCGGGGACAGGGGACGAATGAGCAGTTCTTC
TRBJ2-7 | TRBV19 | . | TRBD2 | CASSHGGTSVYEQYF | TGTGCCAGTAGCCACGGCGGGACTAGTGTCTACGAGCAGTACTTC
TRBJ1-2 | TRBV19 | once | . | CASSIDLTGWNYGYTF | TGTGCCAGTAGTATAGATCTAACAGGGTGGAACTATGGCTACACCTTC
TRBJ1-2 | TRBV30 | . | . | CAWSGGAEGYTF | TGTGCCTGGAGTGGGGGGGCGGAGGGCTACACCTTC
TRBJ1-5 | TRBV19 | . | . | CASSIWQPNQPQHF | TGTGCCAGTAGTATTTGGCAGCCAAATCAGCCCCAGCATTTT
TRBJ2-7 | TRBV6-5 | . | TRBD1 | CASSPTGGSYEQYF | TGTGCCAGCAGTCCAACAGGGGGCTCCTACGAGCAGTACTTC
TRBJ2-5 | TRBV11-2 | . | TRBD2 | CASSPWTSGLQETQYF | TGTGCCAGCAGTCCCTGGACTAGCGGTCTTCAAGAGACCCAGTACTTC
TRBJ1-2 | TRBV5-6 | . | . | CASSVAGSSYGYTF | TGTGCCAGCAGCGTGGCAGGGTCCAGCTATGGCTACACCTTC
TRBJ2-3 | TRBV18 | . | . | CASSPHNTQYF | TGTGCCAGCTCACCACATAATACGCAGTATTTT
TRBJ2-5 | TRBV30 | . | . | CAWSRPRDASSQETQYF | TGTGCCTGGAGTCGCCCCCGGGACGCCTCGTCCCAAGAGACCCAGTACTTC
TRBJ2-5 | TRBV11-3 | once | TRBD1 | CASSQDRGRSETQYF | TGTGCCAGCAGCCAGGACAGGGGACGCTCGGAGACCCAGTACTTC
TRBJ1-3 | TRBV7-2 | once | TRBD1 | CASSLGQGAIGNTIYF | TGTGCCAGCAGCTTAGGGCAGGGGGCGATTGGAAACACCATATATTTT
TRBJ2-5 | TRBV5-4 | . | . | CASSSRSSYQETQYF | TGTGCCAGCAGTTCGCGGTCATCGTACCAAGAGACCCAGTACTTC
TRBJ2-3 | TRBV9 | . | . | CASSVAMTDTQYF | TGTGCCAGCAGCGTAGCTATGACAGATACGCAGTATTTT
TRBJ1-2 | TRBV4-2 | . | . | CASSQAGDYYGYTF | TGTGCCAGCAGCCAAGCAGGGGATTACTATGGCTACACCTTC
TRBJ2-6 | TRBV4-3 | once | TRBD2 | CASSQDWLAGGISGANVLTF | TGCGCCAGCAGCCAAGATTGGCTAGCGGGGGGCATCTCTGGGGCCAACGTCCTGACTTTC
TRBJ2-1 | TRBV4-1 | . | . | CASSQGPSAYNEQFF | TGCGCCAGCAGCCAAGGCCCCTCGGCCTACAATGAGCAGTTCTTC
TRBJ1-1 | TRBV5-1 | . | TRBD1 | CASSRGQGRTEAFF | TGCGCCAGCAGCCGAGGACAGGGACGGACTGAAGCTTTCTTT
TRBJ2-7 | TRBV7-2 | . | TRBD1 | CASSFVGQTGPHF | TGTGCCAGCAGCTTCGTAGGACAGACAGGGCCGCACTTC
TRBJ1-1 | TRBV11-2 | . | . | CASSYKTGQRNTEAFF | TGTGCCAGCAGCTATAAAACAGGACAGAGGAACACTGAAGCTTTCTTT
TRBJ2-5 | TRBV29-1 | . | TRBD1 | CSVDPGQGATQYF | TGCAGCGTTGATCCGGGACAGGGTGCTACCCAGTACTTC
TRBJ2-1 | TRBV2 | . | . | CASSTYNEQFF | TGTGCCAGCAGTACCTACAATGAGCAGTTCTTC
TRBJ2-7 | TRBV7-8 | . | TRBD2 | CASSLIPGGPYEQYF | TGTGCCAGCAGCTTAATCCCGGGAGGGCCGTACGAGCAGTACTTC
TRBJ2-5 | TRBV23-1 | . | . | CASSPETQYF | TGCGCCAGCAGTCCCGAGACCCAGTACTTC
TRBJ2-3 | TRBV2 | . | TRBD2 | CASSELAGGWDTQYF | TGTGCCAGCAGTGAATTAGCGGGAGGGTGGGATACGCAGTATTTT
TRBJ1-1 | TRBV14 | . | . | CASSHPPGTYTEAFF | TGTGCCAGCAGCCATCCCCCGGGCACCTACACTGAAGCTTTCTTT
TRBJ2-1 | TRBV11-2 | . | . | CASSFGDSFYNEQFF | TGTGCCAGCAGCTTTGGGGACTCCTTCTACAATGAGCAGTTCTTC
TRBJ2-3 | TRBV6-4 | once | TRBD1 | CASSTGTGGADTQYF | TGTGCCAGCAGTACCGGGACAGGGGGCGCAGATACGCAGTATTTT
TRBJ1-2 | TRBV30 | . | . | CAWSVPGGGYGYTF | TGTGCCTGGAGTGTACCCGGGGGGGGCTATGGCTACACCTTC
TRBJ2-3 | TRBV7-9 | . | . | CASSLGGFEDTQYF | TGTGCCAGCAGCTTAGGAGGGTTCGAAGATACGCAGTATTTT
TRBJ2-7 | TRBV11-2 | . | . | CASSLGGQVGFEQYF | TGTGCCAGCAGCTTAGGAGGGCAGGTGGGCTTCGAGCAGTACTTC
TRBJ2-7 | TRBV2 | . | TRBD2 | CASTPLVAGGREQYF | TGTGCCAGCACCCCCCTAGTAGCGGGAGGGCGCGAGCAGTACTTC
TRBJ2-1 | TRBV9 | . | TRBD2 | CASRSSGNSYNEQFF | TGTGCCAGCAGATCTAGCGGGAACTCCTACAATGAGCAGTTCTTC
TRBJ2-2 | TRBV5-8 | . | TRBD1 | CASSPDRVNTGELFF | TGCGCCAGCAGCCCGGACAGGGTCAACACCGGGGAGCTGTTTTTT
TRBJ1-1 | TRBV5-6 | . | . | CASSGPAPEAFF | TGTGCCAGCAGCGGCCCCGCACCTGAAGCTTTCTTT
TRBJ2-1 | TRBV30 | . | TRBD2 | CAWSKLAGFYNEQFF | TGTGCCTGGAGCAAACTAGCGGGATTCTACAATGAGCAGTTCTTC
TRBJ1-2 | TRBV10-2 | . | . | CAASSPTENYGYTF | TGCGCCGCCAGCAGTCCCACAGAGAACTATGGCTACACCTTC
TRBJ2-3 | TRBV11-3 | . | . | CASSRRDTQYF | TGTGCCAGCAGCCGTCGAGATACGCAGTATTTT
TRBJ2-5 | TRBV7-9 | few | TRBD2 | CASSLDQSGAFRETQYF | TGTGCCAGCAGCTTGGACCAAAGCGGGGCCTTCCGAGAGACCCAGTACTTC
TRBJ2-3 | TRBV6-5 | . | . | CASRPGRSRVDTQYF | TGTGCCAGCAGACCCGGCAGGTCCCGGGTAGATACGCAGTATTTT
TRBJ2-2 | TRBV30 | once | . | CAWSENAGELFF | TGTGCCTGGAGTGAAAATGCCGGGGAGCTGTTTTTT
TRBJ2-7 | TRBV18 | . | TRBD1 | CASSPPDRVSFEQYF | TGTGCCAGCTCACCACCCGACAGGGTGTCATTCGAGCAGTACTTC
TRBJ2-1 | TRBV20-1 | . | . | CSASDNEQFF | TGCAGTGCTAGCGACAATGAGCAGTTCTTC
TRBJ1-1 | TRBV25-1 | . | . | CASTPGGTEAFF | TGTGCCAGCACCCCTGGGGGGACTGAAGCTTTCTTT
TRBJ2-7 | TRBV9 | . | TRBD1 | CASSQSTGQGSEQYF | TGTGCCAGCAGCCAATCCACGGGACAGGGTTCCGAGCAGTACTTC
TRBJ1-6 | TRBV6-1 | once | . | CASSSGPYNSPLHF | TGTGCCAGCAGTTCAGGGCCCTATAATTCACCCCTCCACTTT
TRBJ2-2 | TRBV6-5 | . | . | CATSPIGGELFF | TGTGCCACCTCCCCCATTGGCGGGGAGCTGTTTTTT
TRBJ2-7 | TRBV5-1 | few | . | CASSLGGQRGGYF | TGCGCCAGCAGCTTGGGCGGGCAAAGAGGAGGCTACTTC
TRBJ1-1 | TRBV4-3 | . | . | CASSQGTWDTEAFF | TGCGCCAGCAGCCAGGGGACGTGGGACACTGAAGCTTTCTTT